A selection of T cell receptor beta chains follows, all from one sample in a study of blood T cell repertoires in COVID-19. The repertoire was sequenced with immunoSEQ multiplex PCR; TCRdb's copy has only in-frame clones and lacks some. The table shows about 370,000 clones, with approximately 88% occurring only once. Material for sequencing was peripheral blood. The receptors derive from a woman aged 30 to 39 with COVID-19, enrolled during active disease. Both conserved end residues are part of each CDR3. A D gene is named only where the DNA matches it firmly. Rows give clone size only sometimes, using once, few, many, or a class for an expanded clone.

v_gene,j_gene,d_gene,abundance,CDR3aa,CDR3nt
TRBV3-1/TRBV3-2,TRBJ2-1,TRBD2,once,CASSQLLAGVSSYNEQFF,TGTGCCAGCAGCCAACTGCTAGCGGGGGTCAGCTCCTACAATGAGCAGTTCTTC
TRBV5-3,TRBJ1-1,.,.,CARSLGGPHTEAFF,TGTGCCAGAAGCTTGGGGGGGCCCCACACTGAAGCTTTCTTT
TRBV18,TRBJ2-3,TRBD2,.,CASSPLAGGTDTQYF,TGTGCCAGCTCACCACTAGCGGGAGGCACAGATACGCAGTATTTT
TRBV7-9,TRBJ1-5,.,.,CASSLSQGNQPQHF,TGTGCCAGCAGCTTAAGTCAGGGTAATCAGCCCCAGCATTTT
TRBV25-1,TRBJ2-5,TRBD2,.,CASSESGALQETQYF,TGTGCCAGCAGTGAAAGCGGGGCCCTCCAAGAGACCCAGTACTTC
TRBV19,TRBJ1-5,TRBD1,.,CASSLSGTGGNQPQHF,TGTGCCAGTAGCCTATCGGGGACAGGAGGCAATCAGCCCCAGCATTTT
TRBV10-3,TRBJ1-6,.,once,CAISDSQGGEGSPLHF,TGTGCCATCAGCGACTCACAGGGCGGTGAGGGTTCACCCCTCCACTTT
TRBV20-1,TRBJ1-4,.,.,CSASPIEKLFF,TGCAGTGCTAGCCCTATAGAAAAACTGTTTTTT
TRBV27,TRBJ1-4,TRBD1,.,CASSLRGLNEKLFF,TGTGCCAGCAGTTTGAGGGGGCTGAATGAAAAACTGTTTTTT
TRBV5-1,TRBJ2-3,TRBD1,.,CASSLQGAADTQYF,TGCGCCAGCAGCTTGCAGGGGGCAGCAGATACGCAGTATTTT
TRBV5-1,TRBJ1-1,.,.,CASSLSDTGHTEAFF,TGCGCCAGCAGCTTGTCGGATACAGGGCACACTGAAGCTTTCTTT
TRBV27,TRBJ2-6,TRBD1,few,CASSLGPTGSGANVLTF,TGTGCCAGCAGTTTAGGACCGACAGGGTCTGGGGCCAACGTCCTGACTTTC
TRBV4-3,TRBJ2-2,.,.,CASSQEERLAGELFF,TGCGCCAGCAGCCAAGAGGAGCGGCTGGCCGGGGAGCTGTTTTTT
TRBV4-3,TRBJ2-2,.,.,CASSQGPFLRLPNTGELFF,TGCGCCAGCAGCCAAGGGCCTTTTCTTCGACTCCCGAACACCGGGGAGCTGTTTTTT
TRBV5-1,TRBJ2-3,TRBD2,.,CASSLSGGADTQYF,TGCGCCAGCAGCTTGAGCGGGGGGGCAGATACGCAGTATTTT
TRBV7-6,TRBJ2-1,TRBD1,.,CASSSNRDRAFNEQFF,TGTGCCAGCAGCTCAAACCGGGACAGGGCTTTCAATGAGCAGTTCTTC
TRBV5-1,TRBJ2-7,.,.,CASSLSFGSGQNYEQYF,TGCGCCAGCAGCTTGTCTTTTGGTTCGGGACAAAACTACGAGCAGTACTTC
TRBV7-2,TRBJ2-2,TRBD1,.,CASSLNRGLSGELFF,TGTGCCAGCAGCTTAAACAGGGGGCTTAGCGGGGAGCTGTTTTTT
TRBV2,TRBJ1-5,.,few,CASRATGNFNQPQHF,TGTGCCAGCAGAGCTACAGGGAACTTCAATCAGCCCCAGCATTTT
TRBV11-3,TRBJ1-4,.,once,CASSLAKDYRWEKLFF,TGTGCCAGCAGCTTAGCAAAGGACTATCGCTGGGAAAAACTGTTTTTT
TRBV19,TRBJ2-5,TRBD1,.,CASSIDRDQETQYF,TGTGCCAGTAGTATCGACAGGGACCAAGAGACCCAGTACTTC
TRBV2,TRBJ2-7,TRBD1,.,CASRYGQGGYEQYF,TGTGCCAGCAGATATGGACAGGGGGGGTACGAGCAGTACTTC
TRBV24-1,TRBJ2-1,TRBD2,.,CATSGRSWTSGYEQFF,TGTGCCACCAGTGGCCGTTCGTGGACTAGCGGGTATGAGCAGTTCTTC
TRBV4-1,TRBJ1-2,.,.,CASSQDRDGGSDGYTF,TGCGCCAGCAGCCAAGATCGGGATGGCGGCTCTGATGGCTACACCTTC
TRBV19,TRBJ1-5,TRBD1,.,CASTPDRGNNQPQHF,TGTGCCAGTACCCCGGACAGGGGAAACAATCAGCCCCAGCATTTT
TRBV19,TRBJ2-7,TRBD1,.,CASSRDRTYEQYF,TGTGCCAGTAGTCGGGACAGAACCTACGAGCAGTACTTC
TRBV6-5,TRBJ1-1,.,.,CASALGQLNTEAFF,TGTGCCAGCGCTTTGGGACAACTGAACACTGAAGCTTTCTTT
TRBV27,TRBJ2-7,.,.,CASSLLGPWDEQYF,TGTGCCAGCAGTTTATTGGGCCCCTGGGACGAGCAGTACTTC
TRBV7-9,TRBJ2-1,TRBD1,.,CASSPRDRTYNEQFF,TGTGCCAGCAGCCCAAGGGACAGAACTTACAATGAGCAGTTCTTC
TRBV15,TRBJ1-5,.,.,CATSRGKGDQPQHF,TGTGCCACCAGCAGAGGAAAGGGGGATCAGCCCCAGCATTTT
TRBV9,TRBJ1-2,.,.,CASSAPGVSGLYGYTF,TGTGCCAGCAGCGCCCCTGGTGTCTCCGGGTTATATGGCTACACCTTC
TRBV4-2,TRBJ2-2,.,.,CASSHQAGGATNTGELFF,TGTGCCAGCAGCCACCAGGCCGGCGGGGCCACGAACACCGGGGAGCTGTTTTTT
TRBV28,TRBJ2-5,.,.,CASSLWQGSGRETQYF,TGTGCCAGCAGTTTGTGGCAGGGAAGTGGACGAGAGACCCAGTACTTC
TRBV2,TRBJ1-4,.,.,CASIQGAPNEKLFF,TGTGCCAGCATCCAAGGGGCACCTAATGAAAAACTGTTTTTT
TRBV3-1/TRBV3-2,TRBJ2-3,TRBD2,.,CASSTRGGRLAGGPHVTDTQYF,TGTGCCAGCAGCACCCGAGGGGGCCGGCTAGCGGGAGGGCCCCATGTGACAGATACGCAGTATTTT
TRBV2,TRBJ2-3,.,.,CASKLTSTDTQYF,TGTGCCAGCAAACTAACTAGCACAGATACGCAGTATTTT
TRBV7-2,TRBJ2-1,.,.,CASSLEAGPYNEQFF,TGTGCCAGCAGCTTAGAGGCGGGGCCCTACAATGAGCAGTTCTTC